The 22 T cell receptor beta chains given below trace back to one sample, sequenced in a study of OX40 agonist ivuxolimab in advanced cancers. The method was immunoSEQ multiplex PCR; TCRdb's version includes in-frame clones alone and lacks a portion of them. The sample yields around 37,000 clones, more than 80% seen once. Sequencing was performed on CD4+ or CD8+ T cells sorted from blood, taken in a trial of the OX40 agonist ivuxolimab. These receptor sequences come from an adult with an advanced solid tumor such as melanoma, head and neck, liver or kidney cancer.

The DNA of the CDR3 is TGTGCCAGTAACCCGGACAGGTACAATGAGCAGTTCTTC. Amino acids: CASNPDRYNEQFF. This chain uses TRBV19 with TRBJ2-1, with 7 bases identical to TRBD1. V was pared by 7 bases and J by 4 bases, with 4 bases of the junction left unmatched. The germline V gene encodes CDR1 LNHDA and CDR2 SQIVND (reference sequence). The CDR3 is made up of 13 amino acids.

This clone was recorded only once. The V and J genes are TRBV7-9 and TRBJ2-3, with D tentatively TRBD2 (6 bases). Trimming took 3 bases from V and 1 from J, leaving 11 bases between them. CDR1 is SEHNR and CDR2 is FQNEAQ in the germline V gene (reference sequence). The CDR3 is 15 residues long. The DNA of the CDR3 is TGTGCCAGCAGCTTCAGGGCTAGCGGCACAGATACGCAGTATTTT. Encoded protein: CASSFRASGTDTQYF.

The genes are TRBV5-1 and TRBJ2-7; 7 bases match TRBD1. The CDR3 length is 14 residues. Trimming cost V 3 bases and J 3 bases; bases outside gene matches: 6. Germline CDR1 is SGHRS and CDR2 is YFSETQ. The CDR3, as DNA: TGCGCCAGCAGCTCCCCGGGACAGTACTACGAGCAGTACTTC. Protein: CASSSPGQYYEQYF.

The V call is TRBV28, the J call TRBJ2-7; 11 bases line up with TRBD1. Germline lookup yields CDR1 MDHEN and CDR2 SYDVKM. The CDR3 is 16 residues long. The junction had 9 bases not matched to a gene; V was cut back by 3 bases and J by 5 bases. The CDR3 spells CASSLPPGQGVHEQYF. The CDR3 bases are TGTGCCAGCAGTTTGCCCCCGGGACAGGGGGTACACGAGCAGTACTTC. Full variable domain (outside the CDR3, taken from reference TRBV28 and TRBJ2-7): DVKVTQSSRYLVKRTGEKVFLECVQDMDHENMFWYRQDPGLGLRLIYFSYDVKMKEKGDIPEGYSVSREKKERFSLILESASTNQTSMYLCASSLPPGQGVHEQYFGPGTRLTVT.

This chain's CDR3 is CASTGTMGQPQHF. The CDR3 DNA follows: TGTGCCAGCACAGGGACAATGGGTCAGCCCCAGCATTTT. V usage is TRBV7-9 and J usage is TRBJ1-5; a weak D match, TRBD1 (6 bases). Germline lookup yields CDR1 SEHNR and CDR2 FQNEAQ (reference sequence). The V end was cut by 7 bases, the J end by 6 bases, with 13 bases between. The CDR3 totals 13 residues.

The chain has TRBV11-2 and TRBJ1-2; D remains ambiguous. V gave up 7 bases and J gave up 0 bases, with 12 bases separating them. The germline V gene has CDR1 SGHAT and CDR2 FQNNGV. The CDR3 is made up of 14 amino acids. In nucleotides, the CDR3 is TGTGCCAGCACCCCCATAGGTCCTAACTATGGCTACACCTTC. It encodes CASTPIGPNYGYTF.

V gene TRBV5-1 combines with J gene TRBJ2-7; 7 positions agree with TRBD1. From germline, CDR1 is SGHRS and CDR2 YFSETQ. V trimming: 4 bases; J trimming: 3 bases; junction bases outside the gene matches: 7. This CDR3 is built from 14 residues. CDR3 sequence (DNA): TGCGCCAGCAGCGGGACAGCGACTTTCTACGAGCAGTACTTC. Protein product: CASSGTATFYEQYF.

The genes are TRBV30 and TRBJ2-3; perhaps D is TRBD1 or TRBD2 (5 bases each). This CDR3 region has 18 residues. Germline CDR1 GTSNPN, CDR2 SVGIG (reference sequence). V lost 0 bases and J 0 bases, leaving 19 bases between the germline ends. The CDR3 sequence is CAWSVVPRGGVSTDTQYF. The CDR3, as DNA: TGTGCCTGGAGTGTAGTTCCCCGTGGGGGTGTGAGCACAGATACGCAGTATTTT.

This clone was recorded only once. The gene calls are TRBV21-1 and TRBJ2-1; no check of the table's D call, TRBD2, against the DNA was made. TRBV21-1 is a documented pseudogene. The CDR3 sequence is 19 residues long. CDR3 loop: CASSKQPRPGYPTYNEQFF. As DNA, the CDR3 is TGTGCCAGCAGCAAACAGCCCAGACCGGGATACCCTACCTACAATGAGCAGTTCTTC.

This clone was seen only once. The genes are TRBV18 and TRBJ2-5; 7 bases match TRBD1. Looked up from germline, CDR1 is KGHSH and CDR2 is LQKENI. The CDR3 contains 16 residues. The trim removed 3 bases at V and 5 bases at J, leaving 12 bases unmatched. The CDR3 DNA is TGTGCCAGCTCACCGGCTGACAGGGAGTTTGGTGAGACCCAGTACTTC. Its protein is CASSPADREFGETQYF.

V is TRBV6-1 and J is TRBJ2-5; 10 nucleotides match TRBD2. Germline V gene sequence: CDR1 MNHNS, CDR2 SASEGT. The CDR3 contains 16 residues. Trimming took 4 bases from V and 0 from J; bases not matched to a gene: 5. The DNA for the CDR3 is TGTGCCAGCAGTGTAACACTAGCGGGGAACCAAGAGACCCAGTACTTC. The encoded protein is CASSVTLAGNQETQYF.

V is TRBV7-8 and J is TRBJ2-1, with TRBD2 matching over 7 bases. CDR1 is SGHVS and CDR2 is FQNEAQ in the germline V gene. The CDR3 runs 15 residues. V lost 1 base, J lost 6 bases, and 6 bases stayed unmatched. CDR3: CASSLVGRAGNEQFF. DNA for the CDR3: TGTGCCAGCAGCTTAGTGGGGAGGGCTGGCAATGAGCAGTTCTTC.

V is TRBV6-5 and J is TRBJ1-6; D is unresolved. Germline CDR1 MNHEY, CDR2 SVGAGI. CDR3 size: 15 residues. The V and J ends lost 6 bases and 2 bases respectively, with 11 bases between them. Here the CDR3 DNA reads TGTGCCAGCAGCCCCAGCAAGCCCTATAATTCACCCCTCCACTTT. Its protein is CASSPSKPYNSPLHF.

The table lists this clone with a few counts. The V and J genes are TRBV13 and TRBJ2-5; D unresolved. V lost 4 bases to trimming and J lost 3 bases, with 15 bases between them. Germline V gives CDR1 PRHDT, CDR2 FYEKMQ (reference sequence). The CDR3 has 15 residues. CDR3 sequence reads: CASSSPLAEEETQYF. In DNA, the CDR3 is TGTGCCAGCAGCTCCCCTTTGGCCGAGGAAGAGACCCAGTACTTC.

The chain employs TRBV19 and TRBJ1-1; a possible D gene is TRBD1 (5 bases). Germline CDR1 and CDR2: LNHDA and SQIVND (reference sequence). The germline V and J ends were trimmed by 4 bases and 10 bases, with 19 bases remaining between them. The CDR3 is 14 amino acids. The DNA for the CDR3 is TGTGCCAGTAGTACCTACGGGGCCGCCCCGGGAGCTTTCTTT. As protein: CASSTYGAAPGAFF.

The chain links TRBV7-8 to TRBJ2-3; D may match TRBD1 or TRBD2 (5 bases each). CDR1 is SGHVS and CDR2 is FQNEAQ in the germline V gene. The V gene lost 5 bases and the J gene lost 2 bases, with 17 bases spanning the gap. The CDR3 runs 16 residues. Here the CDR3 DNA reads TGTGCCAGCAGCGAGCGCCTGAGAGGGGCCACAGATACGCAGTATTTT. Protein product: CASSERLRGATDTQYF.

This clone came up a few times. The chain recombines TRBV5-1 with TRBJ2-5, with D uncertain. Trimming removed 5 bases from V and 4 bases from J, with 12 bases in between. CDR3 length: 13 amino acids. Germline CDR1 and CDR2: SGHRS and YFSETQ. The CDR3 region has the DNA TGCGCCAGCAGAGGTGTTTCGTCAGAGACCCAGTACTTC. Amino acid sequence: CASRGVSSETQYF. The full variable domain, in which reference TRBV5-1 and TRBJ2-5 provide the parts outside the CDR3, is KAGVTQTPRYLIKTRGQQVTLSCSPISGHRSVSWYQQTPGQGLQFLFEYFSETQRNKGNFPGRFSGRQFSNSRSEMNVSTLELGDSALYLCASRGVSSETQYFGPGTRLLVL.

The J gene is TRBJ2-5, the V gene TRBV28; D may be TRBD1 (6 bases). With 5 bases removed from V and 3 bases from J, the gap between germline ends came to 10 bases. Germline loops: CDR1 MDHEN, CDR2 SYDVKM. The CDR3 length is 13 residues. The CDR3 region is CASSQNREETQYF. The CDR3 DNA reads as TGTGCCAGCAGTCAGAACAGGGAAGAGACCCAGTACTTC.

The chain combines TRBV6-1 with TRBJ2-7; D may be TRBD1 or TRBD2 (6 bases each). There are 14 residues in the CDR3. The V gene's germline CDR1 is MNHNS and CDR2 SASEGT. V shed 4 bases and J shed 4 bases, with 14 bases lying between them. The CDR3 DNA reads TGTGCCAGCAGTGGCCAGACAGGAGGGTACGAGCAGTACTTC. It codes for CASSGQTGGYEQYF.

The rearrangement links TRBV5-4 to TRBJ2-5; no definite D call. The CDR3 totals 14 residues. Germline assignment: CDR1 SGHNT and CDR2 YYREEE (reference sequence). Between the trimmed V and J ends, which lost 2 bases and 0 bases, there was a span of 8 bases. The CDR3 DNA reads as TGTGCCAGCAGCTTCGGACGGAACCAAGAGACCCAGTACTTC. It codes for CASSFGRNQETQYF. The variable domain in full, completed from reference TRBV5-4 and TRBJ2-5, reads ETGVTQSPTHLIKTRGQQVTLRCSSQSGHNTVSWYQQALGQGPQFIFQYYREEENGRGNFPPRFSGLQFPNYSSELNVNALELDDSALYLCASSFGRNQETQYFGPGTRLLVL.

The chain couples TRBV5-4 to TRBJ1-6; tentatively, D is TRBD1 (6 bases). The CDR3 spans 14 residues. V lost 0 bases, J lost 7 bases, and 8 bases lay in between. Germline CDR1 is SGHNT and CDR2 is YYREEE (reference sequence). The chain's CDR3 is CASSLDRENSPLHF. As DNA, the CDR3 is TGTGCCAGCAGCTTGGACAGGGAGAATTCACCCCTCCACTTT.

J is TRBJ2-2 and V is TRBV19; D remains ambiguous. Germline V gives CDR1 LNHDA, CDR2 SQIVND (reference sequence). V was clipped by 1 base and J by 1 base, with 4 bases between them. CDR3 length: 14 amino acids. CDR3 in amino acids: CASSIAGNTGELFF. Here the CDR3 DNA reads TGTGCCAGTAGTATAGCGGGGAACACCGGGGAGCTGTTTTTT.